Listed below are T cell receptor beta chains from one sample, sequenced in a study of blood T cells in healthy people across ages. TCRdb called the 5' RACE reads again in MiXCR, with one record for every CDR3 protein. This sample has roughly 1.7 million distinct CDR3 sequences; almost 35% occur once, and the top ten carry roughly 10%. The sequenced sample was blood. These receptors were obtained from a woman aged 25 to 45 in good health. Both conserved end residues are part of each CDR3. A D gene is named only where the DNA matches it firmly. Size tells how often a clone was seen (once, few, many) or the class of an expanded clone, and some rows leave it out.

V gene	clone size	J gene	D gene	CDR3 DNA	CDR3 protein
TRBV28	few	TRBJ2-7	NA	TGTGCCAGCAGGGGGACGGAGGCCTACGAGCAGTACTTC	CASRGTEAYEQYF
TRBV11-2	NA	TRBJ2-3	NA	TGTGCCAGCAGCCAAGCACCTAGTGAGGATACGCAGTATTTT	CASSQAPSEDTQYF
TRBV12-3/TRBV12-4	NA	TRBJ1-5	NA	TGTGCGGCCGGCAGGGGCAATCAGCCCCAGCATTTT	CAAGRGNQPQHF
TRBV9	NA	TRBJ1-1	NA	TGTGCCAGCAGCGCCAGGGGTTGGGAAGCCACTGAAGCTTTCTTT	CASSARGWEATEAFF
TRBV5-1	few	TRBJ2-7	TRBD1	TGCGCCAGCAGCTTAGGACAGGGGGTTGGGGACGAGCAGTACTTC	CASSLGQGVGDEQYF
TRBV20-1	NA	TRBJ2-7	TRBD2	TGCAGTGCTGGGAATAGCGGGGGGTCTTACGAGCAGTACTTC	CSAGNSGGSYEQYF
TRBV9	NA	TRBJ2-5	TRBD2	TGTGCCAGCAGCGTAGGTGAGACTAGCGGGGGGGCCAAGATTCAAGAGACCCAGTACTTC	CASSVGETSGGAKIQETQYF
TRBV12-3/TRBV12-4	few	TRBJ2-3	NA	TGTGCCAGCAGTGATGGGTTATCGGGGTATTTT	CASSDGLSGYF
TRBV2	few	TRBJ1-5	NA	TGTGCCAGCAGTGAGACCGAGAATCAGCCCCAGCATTTT	CASSETENQPQHF
TRBV6-1	NA	TRBJ1-6	NA	TGTGCCAGCAGTGAAGCGGGGGGTGGGGTGTGGAATTCACCCCTCCACTTT	CASSEAGGGVWNSPLHF
TRBV7-2	NA	TRBJ1-2	TRBD1	TGTGCCAGCAGCCCAAGGTGGTCAGGGGGCTATGGCTACACCTTC	CASSPRWSGGYGYTF
TRBV6-2/TRBV6-3	few	TRBJ1-1	TRBD1	TGTGCCAGCAGAGAGGACAGGGGGCCCACTGAAGCTTTCTTT	CASREDRGPTEAFF
TRBV5-1	NA	TRBJ2-7	NA	TGCGCCAGCAGCCCCTACACAGGGTCCTACGAGCAGTACTTC	CASSPYTGSYEQYF
TRBV20-1	few	TRBJ1-4	NA	TGCAGTGCTAGAGGGGACGCAACTAATGAAAAACTGTTTTTT	CSARGDATNEKLFF
TRBV29-1	NA	TRBJ2-5	NA	TGCAGCGTTGGGTTAGGTGGGAGAGAGACCCAGTACTTC	CSVGLGGRETQYF
TRBV6-1	few	TRBJ2-7	NA	TGTGCCAGCAGTGAATCGACGGGAAGGAACGAGCAGTACTTC	CASSESTGRNEQYF
TRBV5-5	NA	TRBJ2-1	NA	TGTGCCAGCAGCTTGGTTTTTGGGATAAAGTCGGGAAATGAGCAGTTCTTC	CASSLVFGIKSGNEQFF
TRBV20-1	NA	TRBJ1-6	NA	TGCAGTGCTAGAGATTTCGGATCAGGGCCCGGATCACCCCTCCACTTT	CSARDFGSGPGSPLHF
TRBV20-1	few	TRBJ1-1	TRBD1	TGCAGCTTACCGGGACAGTACATGAACACTGAAGCTTTCTTT	CSLPGQYMNTEAFF
TRBV5-1	few	TRBJ2-3	TRBD1	TGCGCCAGCAGCTGGACAGGGCCCCCAGATACGCAGTATTTT	CASSWTGPPDTQYF
TRBV4-1	NA	TRBJ2-1	NA	TGCGCCAGCAGCCAAGAGTTTCTGAGGAGCTCCTACAATGAGCAGTTCTTC	CASSQEFLRSSYNEQFF
TRBV10-3	NA	TRBJ2-5	TRBD1	TGTGCCATCAGTGCGACAGGGTCGCAAGAGACCCAGTACTTC	CAISATGSQETQYF
TRBV9	few	TRBJ2-7	TRBD1	TGTGCCAGCAGCGGTGGACAGGGTACTGTTTACGAGCAGTACTTC	CASSGGQGTVYEQYF
TRBV3-1	NA	TRBJ2-1	NA	TGTGCCAGCAGCCTCTCGGGACTCCTCGCAGACAATGAGCAGTTCTTC	CASSLSGLLADNEQFF
TRBV3-1	few	TRBJ2-3	TRBD2	TGTGCCAGCAGCCAAGCTCCCAAGGCACTAGCGGGAGAAGATACGCAGTATTTT	CASSQAPKALAGEDTQYF
TRBV5-1	NA	TRBJ2-1	TRBD2	TGCGCCAGCAGCTTACTAGCGGACGTCAATGAGCAGTTCTTC	CASSLLADVNEQFF
TRBV5-1	few	TRBJ2-5	NA	TGTGCCAGCAGCTTAGAAGCCGGGCGGGAGACCCAGTACTTC	CASSLEAGRETQYF
TRBV3-1	NA	TRBJ1-4	NA	TGTGCCAGCAGCCAAGGGCCGGAGAGGATGAAACTGTTTTTT	CASSQGPERMKLFF
TRBV20-1	NA	TRBJ2-7	NA	TGCAGTGCTATAGAACAGCTCCGATCCTACGAGCAGTACTTC	CSAIEQLRSYEQYF
TRBV24-1	NA	TRBJ2-3	NA	TGTGCCACCAGTGACCCTAGCGGCACAGATACGCAGTATTTT	CATSDPSGTDTQYF
TRBV3-1	NA	TRBJ2-3	TRBD2	TGTGCCAGTAGCCTCCAGGGACTAGAAAGGGGTACGCAGTATTTT	CASSLQGLERGTQYF
TRBV20-1	few	TRBJ2-7	TRBD2	TGCAGTGCTGCAACTAGCGGGGCCTACGAGCAGTACTTC	CSAATSGAYEQYF
TRBV3-1	NA	TRBJ1-1	NA	TGTGCCAGCAGACCCCCGGGTTTACACACTGAAGCTTTCTTT	CASRPPGLHTEAFF
TRBV4-1	NA	TRBJ2-1	NA	TGCGCCAGCAGCCGTCGGACGGTGGATTACAATGAGCAGTTCTTC	CASSRRTVDYNEQFF
TRBV21-1	NA	TRBJ1-1	NA	TGTGCCAGCCCGAAAGGGCAGCAGAACACTGAAGCTTTCTTT	CASPKGQQNTEAFF
TRBV6-1	NA	TRBJ2-5	TRBD1	TGTGCCAGCAGGCCGGGACAGGCCGAAAATGTAGAGACCCAGTACTTC	CASRPGQAENVETQYF
TRBV11-2	NA	TRBJ2-1	TRBD2	TGTGCCAGCAGCTTAGTATCGGGGGGGGAATACAATGAGCAGTTCTTC	CASSLVSGGEYNEQFF
TRBV5-1	NA	TRBJ2-2	TRBD2	TGCGCCAGCAGCTTGCGCGGGGGGACCTCTAACACCGGGGAGCTGTTTTTT	CASSLRGGTSNTGELFF
TRBV2	few	TRBJ2-1	TRBD2	TGTGCCAGCAGTGAGTTAAGCGGGATAGACAATGAGCAGTTCTTC	CASSELSGIDNEQFF
TRBV24-1	NA	TRBJ1-2	NA	TGTGCCACCAGTGAACAGGTTGGGGGCTACACCTTC	CATSEQVGGYTF
TRBV9	NA	TRBJ2-7	TRBD1	TGTGCCAGCAGCGTAGCGAGGACAGGGGGGAGTAACAATGAGCAGTACTTC	CASSVARTGGSNNEQYF
TRBV20-1	once	TRBJ2-3	TRBD2	TGCAGTGCTAGAGCAGCCTTACTAGCGGGGGGGCGGGCAGATACGCAGTATTTT	CSARAALLAGGRADTQYF
TRBV5-6	NA	TRBJ2-1	NA	TGTGCCAGCAGCTTGCAGGCCAATGAGCAGTTCTTC	CASSLQANEQFF
TRBV3-1	few	TRBJ2-7	TRBD2	TGTGCCAGCAGCCAAGTGGGCAGCGGGAGGGCCTACGAGCAGTACTTC	CASSQVGSGRAYEQYF
TRBV5-6	few	TRBJ2-5	NA	TGTGCCAGCAGCTTGGTCCGGGGTAGGGGAGAGACCCAGTACTTC	CASSLVRGRGETQYF
TRBV28	NA	TRBJ2-5	TRBD2	TGTGCCAGCAACCCTCTTCCGGGACTAGCGGGAGGAGAGACCCAGTACTTC	CASNPLPGLAGGETQYF
TRBV5-1	NA	TRBJ1-2	NA	TGCGCCAGCAGCCCCCCGGCAGGGAACTATGGCTACACCTTC	CASSPPAGNYGYTF
TRBV20-1	many	TRBJ2-7	NA	TGCAGTGCTAGAGACCGTCGGGGATACGAGCAGTACTTC	CSARDRRGYEQYF
TRBV7-2	NA	TRBJ2-1	NA	TGTGCCAGCAGCTTGGCTAGTCCCCAGGAGGAGTCCTACAATGAGCAGTTCTTC	CASSLASPQEESYNEQFF
TRBV9	NA	TRBJ2-3	NA	TGTGCCAGCAGCTCTAGCCCGAAAGATACGCAGTATTTT	CASSSSPKDTQYF
TRBV3-1	few	TRBJ2-1	TRBD2	TGTGCCAGCAGCAAAAACCGGGGACTAGCGGGAGCTGGTGGTGAGCAGTTCTTC	CASSKNRGLAGAGGEQFF
TRBV3-1	few	TRBJ2-5	NA	TGTGCCAGCAGCCAAGACGGACCCACCCAGTACTTC	CASSQDGPTQYF
TRBV12-3/TRBV12-4	NA	TRBJ1-2	NA	TGTGCCAGCAGCCATACCGCCCTAGGCCGGAGTGGGTACACCTTC	CASSHTALGRSGYTF
TRBV7-2	few	TRBJ2-5	NA	TGTGCCAGCAGGCCCTCCAGGGGGGCCGAGACCCAGTACTTC	CASRPSRGAETQYF